These T cell receptor beta chains were read from a single sample in a study of beta chain features in type 1 diabetes. The table came from immunoSEQ multiplex PCR; TCRdb's copy has only in-frame clones and leaves some out. The repertoire holds hundreds of thousands of clones, with roughly an eighth as singletons. Specimen: naive CD4+ T cells from blood. The receptor set was obtained from a man aged 18-30 years with type 1 diabetes. Both conserved end residues are part of each CDR3. D genes are given only for firm matches. Clone size appears in some rows only: once, few, many, or a class for an expanded clone.

v_call: TRBV28
clone_size: few
j_call: TRBJ2-1
d_call: TRBD1
cdr3_aa: CASSGPGTGDNEQFF
cdr3_nt: TGTGCCAGCAGCGGACCCGGGACAGGGGACAATGAGCAGTTCTTC

v_call: TRBV11-3
clone_size: NA
j_call: TRBJ2-7
d_call: NA
cdr3_aa: CASSTDWREREQYF
cdr3_nt: TGTGCCAGCAGCACGGACTGGAGAGAACGCGAGCAGTACTTC

v_call: TRBV28
clone_size: NA
j_call: TRBJ1-1
d_call: TRBD1
cdr3_aa: CASRTGQGGPEAFF
cdr3_nt: TGTGCCAGCAGGACGGGACAGGGGGGCCCTGAAGCTTTCTTT

v_call: TRBV5-1
clone_size: NA
j_call: TRBJ2-5
d_call: NA
cdr3_aa: CASSTSEVGTQYF
cdr3_nt: TGCGCCAGCAGCACGAGCGAGGTGGGGACCCAGTACTTC

v_call: TRBV11-2
clone_size: NA
j_call: TRBJ2-3
d_call: TRBD1
cdr3_aa: CASSSGQAGYF
cdr3_nt: TGTGCCAGCAGCTCAGGACAGGCCGGGTATTTT

v_call: TRBV30
clone_size: few
j_call: TRBJ2-1
d_call: TRBD2
cdr3_aa: CARLAGGVRNEQFF
cdr3_nt: TGTGCCCGGTTAGCGGGGGGGGTAAGGAATGAGCAGTTCTTC

v_call: TRBV7-8
clone_size: NA
j_call: TRBJ2-7
d_call: TRBD2
cdr3_aa: CASSSYRSGVFSYEQYF
cdr3_nt: TGTGCCAGCAGCTCCTACCGTAGCGGGGTTTTCTCCTACGAGCAGTACTTC

v_call: TRBV28
clone_size: few
j_call: TRBJ1-6
d_call: NA
cdr3_aa: CASSSLSGVFGSPLHF
cdr3_nt: TGTGCCAGCAGCTCTCTTTCAGGGGTCTTTGGGTCACCCCTCCACTTT

v_call: TRBV4-2
clone_size: NA
j_call: TRBJ2-3
d_call: NA
cdr3_aa: CASSYSDTQYF
cdr3_nt: TGTGCCAGCAGCTACTCGGATACGCAGTATTTT

v_call: TRBV2
clone_size: NA
j_call: TRBJ2-7
d_call: NA
cdr3_aa: CASSALVAASYEQYF
cdr3_nt: TGTGCCAGCAGCGCCCTAGTAGCGGCCTCCTACGAGCAGTACTTC

v_call: TRBV6-1
clone_size: NA
j_call: TRBJ1-2
d_call: NA
cdr3_aa: CASSEQGSGGYTF
cdr3_nt: TGTGCCAGCAGTGAACAGGGGAGTGGTGGCTACACCTTC

v_call: TRBV5-1
clone_size: NA
j_call: TRBJ2-7
d_call: NA
cdr3_aa: CASSFSRDASYEQYF
cdr3_nt: TGCGCCAGCAGCTTCTCCCGGGACGCCTCCTACGAGCAGTACTTC

v_call: TRBV5-1
clone_size: NA
j_call: TRBJ2-1
d_call: NA
cdr3_aa: CASTSDPYNEQFF
cdr3_nt: TGCGCCAGCACTAGCGATCCCTACAATGAGCAGTTCTTC

v_call: TRBV7-9
clone_size: NA
j_call: TRBJ1-1
d_call: NA
cdr3_aa: CASSLDSEAFF
cdr3_nt: TGTGCCAGCAGCCTCGACTCTGAAGCTTTCTTT

v_call: TRBV15
clone_size: few
j_call: TRBJ1-4
d_call: NA
cdr3_aa: CATSREQDATNEKLFF
cdr3_nt: TGTGCCACCAGCAGGGAACAGGACGCGACTAATGAAAAACTGTTTTTT

v_call: TRBV7-9
clone_size: NA
j_call: TRBJ1-1
d_call: NA
cdr3_aa: CASSQTNPGQGEAFF
cdr3_nt: TGTGCCAGCAGCCAGACTAATCCGGGACAAGGGGAAGCTTTCTTT

v_call: TRBV9
clone_size: few
j_call: TRBJ2-5
d_call: NA
cdr3_aa: CASSGPVETQYF
cdr3_nt: TGTGCCAGCAGCGGGCCTGTCGAGACCCAGTACTTC

v_call: TRBV11-1
clone_size: few
j_call: TRBJ2-5
d_call: NA
cdr3_aa: CASSLTSGVVETQYF
cdr3_nt: TGTGCCAGCAGCTTAACAAGCGGAGTGGTGGAGACCCAGTACTTC

v_call: TRBV21-1
clone_size: few
j_call: TRBJ2-1
d_call: NA
cdr3_aa: CASSNWDGNNEQFF
cdr3_nt: TGTGCCAGCAGCAATTGGGACGGGAACAATGAGCAGTTCTTC

v_call: TRBV4-1
clone_size: NA
j_call: TRBJ2-7
d_call: TRBD1
cdr3_aa: CASSLYLTYPGTGYEQYF
cdr3_nt: TGCGCCAGCAGCCTCTACCTTACCTATCCCGGGACAGGTTACGAGCAGTACTTC

v_call: TRBV15
clone_size: NA
j_call: TRBJ1-2
d_call: TRBD1
cdr3_aa: CATSRDLDRGYGYTF
cdr3_nt: TGTGCCACCAGCAGAGACCTGGACAGGGGTTATGGCTACACCTTC

v_call: TRBV7-6
clone_size: few
j_call: TRBJ2-3
d_call: NA
cdr3_aa: CASSSNPGQPVRADTQYF
cdr3_nt: TGTGCCAGCAGCTCCAATCCGGGACAACCCGTTAGAGCAGATACGCAGTATTTT

v_call: TRBV18
clone_size: NA
j_call: TRBJ2-7
d_call: NA
cdr3_aa: CASSPPGRIGYEQYF
cdr3_nt: TGTGCCAGCTCACCACCGGGACGGATAGGATACGAGCAGTACTTC

v_call: TRBV5-4
clone_size: few
j_call: TRBJ2-7
d_call: NA
cdr3_aa: CASSTGTTYYEQYF
cdr3_nt: TGTGCCAGCAGCACCGGGACCACCTACTACGAGCAGTACTTC

v_call: TRBV10-2
clone_size: NA
j_call: TRBJ1-2
d_call: NA
cdr3_aa: CASSEALIGGYTF
cdr3_nt: TGCGCCAGCAGTGAAGCCCTTATCGGGGGCTACACCTTC

v_call: TRBV25-1
clone_size: NA
j_call: TRBJ1-2
d_call: NA
cdr3_aa: CASSGNFNYGYTF
cdr3_nt: TGTGCCAGCAGTGGGAATTTTAACTATGGCTACACCTTC

v_call: TRBV27
clone_size: few
j_call: TRBJ2-1
d_call: TRBD2
cdr3_aa: CASSPRLAGGPDEQFF
cdr3_nt: TGTGCCAGCAGTCCCCGACTAGCGGGGGGGCCGGATGAGCAGTTCTTC

v_call: TRBV6-5
clone_size: NA
j_call: TRBJ2-5
d_call: NA
cdr3_aa: CASSRSQGETQYF
cdr3_nt: TGTGCCAGCAGTCGTTCACAGGGAGAGACCCAGTACTTC

v_call: TRBV2
clone_size: NA
j_call: TRBJ1-3
d_call: TRBD1
cdr3_aa: CASSPGGSPGNTIYF
cdr3_nt: TGTGCCAGCAGTCCAGGGGGCTCACCAGGAAACACCATATATTTT

v_call: TRBV28
clone_size: NA
j_call: TRBJ1-2
d_call: NA
cdr3_aa: CASTDRQSNYGYTF
cdr3_nt: TGTGCCAGCACCGACCGGCAGAGTAACTATGGCTACACCTTC

v_call: TRBV9
clone_size: few
j_call: TRBJ1-2
d_call: NA
cdr3_aa: CASNPTGSVGYTF
cdr3_nt: TGTGCCAGCAATCCAACCGGGTCGGTTGGCTACACCTTC

v_call: TRBV7-2
clone_size: NA
j_call: TRBJ2-7
d_call: NA
cdr3_aa: CASSPVPGGLSSYEQYF
cdr3_nt: TGTGCCAGCAGTCCGGTCCCGGGCGGGTTGAGCTCCTACGAGCAGTACTTC

v_call: TRBV27
clone_size: NA
j_call: TRBJ1-5
d_call: NA
cdr3_aa: CASSFRLDQPQHF
cdr3_nt: TGTGCCAGCAGTTTCAGACTGGATCAGCCCCAGCATTTT

v_call: TRBV20-1
clone_size: NA
j_call: TRBJ2-3
d_call: NA
cdr3_aa: CSAPREDTQYF
cdr3_nt: TGCAGTGCTCCCAGGGAGGATACGCAGTATTTT

v_call: TRBV18
clone_size: few
j_call: TRBJ2-3
d_call: TRBD1
cdr3_aa: CASSPPGQYSDTQYF
cdr3_nt: TGTGCCAGCTCACCACCGGGACAGTACTCAGATACGCAGTATTTT

v_call: TRBV6-1
clone_size: few
j_call: TRBJ2-2
d_call: TRBD2
cdr3_aa: CASSAVPGLAGGQSTGELFF
cdr3_nt: TGTGCCAGCAGTGCAGTCCCGGGACTAGCGGGGGGGCAGTCCACCGGGGAGCTGTTTTTT

v_call: TRBV5-1
clone_size: NA
j_call: TRBJ1-2
d_call: NA
cdr3_aa: CASSPTPGAGMTATF
cdr3_nt: TGCGCCAGCAGCCCCACCCCGGGGGCAGGGATGACCGCTACCTTC

v_call: TRBV11-2
clone_size: NA
j_call: TRBJ2-3
d_call: NA
cdr3_aa: CAVIGDTQYF
cdr3_nt: TGTGCCGTAATCGGAGATACGCAGTATTTT

v_call: TRBV19
clone_size: few
j_call: TRBJ1-1
d_call: NA
cdr3_aa: CATMALEKGGTEAFF
cdr3_nt: TGTGCCACGATGGCATTAGAGAAGGGAGGTACTGAAGCTTTCTTT

v_call: TRBV7-8
clone_size: NA
j_call: TRBJ2-2
d_call: NA
cdr3_aa: CASSQTVVDTGELFF
cdr3_nt: TGTGCCAGCAGCCAGACAGTGGTTGACACCGGGGAGCTGTTTTTT

v_call: TRBV18
clone_size: NA
j_call: TRBJ2-7
d_call: NA
cdr3_aa: CASSPEGYEQYF
cdr3_nt: TGTGCCAGCTCACCAGAAGGCTACGAGCAGTACTTC

v_call: TRBV2
clone_size: NA
j_call: TRBJ2-2
d_call: TRBD2
cdr3_aa: CASSEGLAGTGELFF
cdr3_nt: TGTGCCAGCAGTGAGGGACTAGCAGGCACCGGGGAGCTGTTTTTT

v_call: TRBV6-5
clone_size: NA
j_call: TRBJ2-7
d_call: TRBD1
cdr3_aa: CASSPGWDSSYEQYF
cdr3_nt: TGTGCCAGCAGCCCAGGCTGGGACAGCTCCTACGAGCAGTACTTC

v_call: TRBV7-9
clone_size: NA
j_call: TRBJ2-1
d_call: TRBD2
cdr3_aa: CASSLGNGASGAYNEQFF
cdr3_nt: TGTGCCAGCAGCTTAGGGAACGGGGCTAGCGGGGCCTACAATGAGCAGTTCTTC